This T cell receptor (beta chain) was retrieved from a study of blood T cell repertoires in COVID-19. Method: immunoSEQ multiplex PCR; TCRdb's copy keeps in-frame clones and lacks some. Found here are more than 150,000 clones, around 85% of them singletons; the top ten hold 9.8%. The length of the CDR3 is 13 residues. The germline V gene encodes CDR1 LNHDA and CDR2 SQIVND (reference sequence). The V gene lost 2 bases and the J gene lost 5 bases, with 9 bases spanning the gap. This clone was counted between two and nine times. Sequenced input: peripheral blood. The TCR comes from an elderly woman with acute or convalescent COVID-19. V is TRBV19 and J is TRBJ1-1; D remains unclear. CDR3 region: CASSIRVETEAFF. CDR3 bases: TGTGCCAGTAGTATACGGGTGGAGACTGAAGCTTTCTTT.